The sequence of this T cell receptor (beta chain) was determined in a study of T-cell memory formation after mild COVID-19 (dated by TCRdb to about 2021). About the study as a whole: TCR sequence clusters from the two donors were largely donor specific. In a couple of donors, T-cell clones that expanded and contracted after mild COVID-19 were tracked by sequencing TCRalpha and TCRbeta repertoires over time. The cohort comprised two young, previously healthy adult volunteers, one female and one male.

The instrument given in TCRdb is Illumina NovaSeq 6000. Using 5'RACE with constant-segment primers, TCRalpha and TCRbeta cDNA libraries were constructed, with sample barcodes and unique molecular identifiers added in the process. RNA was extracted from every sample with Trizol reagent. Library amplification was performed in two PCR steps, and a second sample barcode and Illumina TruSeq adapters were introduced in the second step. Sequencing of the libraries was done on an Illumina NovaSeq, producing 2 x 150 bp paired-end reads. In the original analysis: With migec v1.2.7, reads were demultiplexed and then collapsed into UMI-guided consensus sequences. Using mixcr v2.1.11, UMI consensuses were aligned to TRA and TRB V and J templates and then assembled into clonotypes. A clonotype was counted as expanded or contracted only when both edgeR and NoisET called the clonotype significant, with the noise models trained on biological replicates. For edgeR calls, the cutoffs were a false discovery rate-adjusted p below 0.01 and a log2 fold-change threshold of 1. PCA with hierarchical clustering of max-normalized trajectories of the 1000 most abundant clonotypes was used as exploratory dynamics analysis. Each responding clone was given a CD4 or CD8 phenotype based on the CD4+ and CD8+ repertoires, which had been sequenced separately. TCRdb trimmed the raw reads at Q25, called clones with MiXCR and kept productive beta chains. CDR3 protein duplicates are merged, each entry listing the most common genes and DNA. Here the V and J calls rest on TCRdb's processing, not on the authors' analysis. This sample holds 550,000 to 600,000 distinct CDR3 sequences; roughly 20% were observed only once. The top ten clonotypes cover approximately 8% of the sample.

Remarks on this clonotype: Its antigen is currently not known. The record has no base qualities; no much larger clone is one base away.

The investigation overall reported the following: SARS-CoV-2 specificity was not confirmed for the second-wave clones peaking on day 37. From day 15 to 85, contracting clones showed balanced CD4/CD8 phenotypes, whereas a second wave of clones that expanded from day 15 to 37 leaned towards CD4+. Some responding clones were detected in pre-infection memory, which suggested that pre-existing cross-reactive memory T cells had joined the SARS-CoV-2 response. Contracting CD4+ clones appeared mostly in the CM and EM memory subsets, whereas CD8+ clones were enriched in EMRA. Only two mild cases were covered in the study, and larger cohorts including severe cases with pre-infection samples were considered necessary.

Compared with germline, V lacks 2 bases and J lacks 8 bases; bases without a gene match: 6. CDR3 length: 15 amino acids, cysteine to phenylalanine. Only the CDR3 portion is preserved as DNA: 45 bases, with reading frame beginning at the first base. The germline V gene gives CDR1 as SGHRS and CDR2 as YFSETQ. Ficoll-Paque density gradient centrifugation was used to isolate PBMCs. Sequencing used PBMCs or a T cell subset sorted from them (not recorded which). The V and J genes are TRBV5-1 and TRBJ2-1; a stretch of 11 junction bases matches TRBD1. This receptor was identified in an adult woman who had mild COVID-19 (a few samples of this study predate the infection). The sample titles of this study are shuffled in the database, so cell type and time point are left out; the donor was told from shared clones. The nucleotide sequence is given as TGCGCCAGCAGCTTCGGGACAGGGGGGGTTTATGAGCAGTTCTTC. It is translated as CASSFGTGGVYEQFF.